This TCR beta chain was documented in a study of blood T cell repertoires in COVID-19. In the authors' methods: Estimation of nucleated cell counts relied on the amplification of reference gene primers. Some clones are missing from TCRdb's copy, which holds only in-frame ones; the method was immunoSEQ multiplex PCR. V and J calls and clone size are as listed in that table; D and trimming were resolved from the DNA. The sample has about 180,000 clones; approximately 83% are singletons. V was clipped by 5 bases and J by 0 bases; unmatched bases: 4. The CDR3 consists of 17 residues. Germline CDR1 and CDR2: SGHTA and FQGTGA.

This sequence joins TRBV7-3 and TRBJ1-6; 10 nucleotides agree with TRBD1. The clonotype was recovered from a man in his 60s with acute or convalescent COVID-19. Material: peripheral blood. The chain's CDR3 is CASSPDRGSSYNSPLHF. The CDR3 coding sequence is TGTGCCAGCAGCCCGGACAGGGGGAGCTCCTATAATTCACCCCTCCACTTT. The full variable domain, its missing parts supplied by reference TRBV7-3 and TRBJ1-6, is GAGVSQTPSNKVTEKGKYVELRCDPISGHTALYWYRQSLGQGPEFLIYFQGTGAADDSGLPNDRFFAVRPEGSVSTLKIQRTERGDSAVYLCASSPDRGSSYNSPLHFGNGTRLTVT.